This T cell receptor beta chain originates from a study of blood T cell repertoires in COVID-19. In the study overall: Some COVID-19 samples were acute and others convalescent; all came from the United States, Italy and Spain. T cells, B-cell-depleted T cells, or PBMCs provided the cDNA or gDNA that served as material.

Generated by immunoSEQ multiplex PCR, the TCRdb table keeps only in-frame clones and is missing some. Of 150,000 or so clones listed, around four fifths are singletons. The TCR originated in a middle-aged woman with active or convalescent COVID-19. The sequenced sample was peripheral blood.

CDR3 DNA sequence: TGTGCCAGCAGTTACTTTGGGACAGGGAACACTGAAGCTTTCTTT. It specifies CASSYFGTGNTEAFF. The chain couples TRBV6-5 to TRBJ1-1, with TRBD1 matching over 8 bases. The ends lost 1 base at V and 1 base at J; junction bases unmatched: 2. The CDR3 is made up of 15 amino acids. Germline CDR1 and CDR2: MNHEY and SVGAGI.